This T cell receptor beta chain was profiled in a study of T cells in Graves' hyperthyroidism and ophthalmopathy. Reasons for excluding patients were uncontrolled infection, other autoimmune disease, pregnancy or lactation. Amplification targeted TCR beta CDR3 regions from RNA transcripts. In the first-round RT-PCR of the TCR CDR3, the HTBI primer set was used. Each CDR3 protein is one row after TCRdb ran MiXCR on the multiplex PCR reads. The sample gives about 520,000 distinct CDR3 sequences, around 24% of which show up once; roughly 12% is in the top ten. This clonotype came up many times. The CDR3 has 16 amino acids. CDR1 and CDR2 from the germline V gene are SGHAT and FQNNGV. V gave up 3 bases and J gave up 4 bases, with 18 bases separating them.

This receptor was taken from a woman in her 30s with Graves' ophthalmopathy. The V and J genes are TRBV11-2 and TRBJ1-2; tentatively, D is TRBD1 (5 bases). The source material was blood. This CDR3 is CASSFFGAGESYGYTF. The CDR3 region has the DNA TGTGCCAGCAGCTTTTTTGGTGCGGGGGAGAGCTATGGCTACACCTTC. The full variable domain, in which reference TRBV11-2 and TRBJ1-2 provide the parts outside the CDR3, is EAGVAQSPRYKIIEKRQSVAFWCNPISGHATLYWYQQILGQGPKLLIQFQNNGVVDDSQLPKDRFSAERLKGVDSTLKIQPAKLEDSAVYLCASSFFGAGESYGYTFGSGTRLTVV.